The 20 T cell receptor beta chains below all came from one sample that was sequenced in a study of blood T cell repertoires in COVID-19. The repertoire was sequenced with immunoSEQ multiplex PCR; TCRdb's copy has only in-frame clones and lacks some. The table lists 170,000 or so clones, roughly 90% of them singletons. Sequencing was carried out using PBMCs or T cells enriched from blood (not recorded which). All receptors derive from a woman aged 50 to 60 who had recovered from COVID-19.

The genes are TRBV19 and TRBJ1-1, with 9 positions matching TRBD1. This CDR3 is built from 15 residues. V lost 9 bases to trimming and J lost 5 bases; unmatched junction nucleotides: 13. Germline V gives CDR1 LNHDA, CDR2 SQIVND (reference sequence). The CDR3 nucleotides read TGTGCCAGCCAGGGACTGGACAGGGGTGAGACTGAAGCTTTCTTT. This encodes CASQGLDRGETEAFF.

The chain links TRBV18 to TRBJ1-1; TRBD1 aligns across 7 bases. The CDR3 has 13 amino acids. The germline gives CDR1 KGHSH, CDR2 LQKENI. After removal of 3 bases from V and 6 bases from J, the junction contained 4 bases not matched to a gene. CDR3 amino acids: CASSPATGAEAFF. The CDR3 DNA reads TGTGCCAGCTCACCGGCAACAGGGGCTGAAGCTTTCTTT.

The chain joins TRBV6-2 or TRBV6-3 to TRBJ2-7, with D unresolved. CDR1 and CDR2 from the germline V gene are MNHEY and SVGEGT. Trimming removed 4 bases at V and 0 bases at J, with 7 bases between. There are 13 residues in the CDR3. The CDR3 DNA is TGTGCCAGCAGTTTACAGAACTCCTACGAGCAGTACTTC. Translation: CASSLQNSYEQYF.

The genes are TRBV20-1 and TRBJ2-7; TRBD1 is a possible D gene (6 bases). With 3 bases removed from V and 5 bases from J, the gap between germline ends came to 14 bases. Germline V gene sequence: CDR1 DFQATT, CDR2 SNEGSKA (reference sequence). CDR3 length equals 13 residues. The CDR3 DNA sequence: TGCAGTGCTAGTGTAGGGGGTACCCACGAGCAGTACTTC. Its protein product is CSASVGGTHEQYF.

A few counts support this clone. This chain links TRBV6-2 or TRBV6-3 with TRBJ1-1; 9 positions agree with TRBD1. This CDR3 has 16 amino acids. CDR1 and CDR2 (germline): MNHEY, SVGEGT. The junction had 8 bases not matched to a gene; V was cut back by 2 bases and J by 4 bases. CDR3 coding DNA: TGTGCCAGCAGTTACCCGACAGGGGGTTTGGGCACTGAAGCTTTCTTT. Protein sequence: CASSYPTGGLGTEAFF.

This chain joins TRBV9 and TRBJ2-1; 9 positions agree with TRBD2. The CDR3 runs 16 residues. In germline, CDR1 is SGDLS, CDR2 YYNGEE. The junction had 6 bases not matched to a gene; V was cut back by 2 bases and J by 3 bases. Here the CDR3 DNA reads TGTGCCAGCAGCGTTTCCATAGCGGGGGACTACAATGAGCAGTTCTTC. This translates into CASSVSIAGDYNEQFF.

The V call is TRBV5-6, the J call TRBJ2-3; 7 bases agree with TRBD2. J gave up 5 bases and V 3 bases, and 9 bases lay outside the gene matches. The CDR3 has 15 amino acids. CDR1 SGHDT and CDR2 YYEEEE come from the germline V gene. Written as DNA, the CDR3 is TGTGCCAGCAGCTCCTTCCGGGAGGCGGGAGATACGCAGTATTTT. Amino acid sequence: CASSSFREAGDTQYF.

J is TRBJ2-2 and V is TRBV9; D perhaps matches TRBD2 (5 bases). CDR3 length equals 14 residues. Per the germline V gene, CDR1 is SGDLS and CDR2 is YYNGEE. V lost 0 bases, J lost 2 bases, and 5 bases lay in between. DNA for the CDR3: TGTGCCAGCAGCGTAGCGGGAAACACCGGGGAGCTGTTTTTT. It is translated as CASSVAGNTGELFF.

This clone was seen more than once but under ten times. The chain employs TRBV7-3 and TRBJ2-5, with 10 bases that match TRBD2. The CDR3 sequence is 15 residues long. V shed 5 bases and J 4 bases; nucleotides not matched to a gene: 7. Germline CDR1 reads SGHTA; CDR2 reads FQGTGA. This CDR3 is CASSTVAGGLETQYF. Written as DNA, the CDR3 is TGTGCCAGCAGCACTGTAGCGGGGGGCCTAGAGACCCAGTACTTC.

This rearrangement joins TRBV7-9 to TRBJ1-6, with 7 nucleotides matching TRBD1. The CDR3 length is 16 residues. J lost 6 bases, V lost 4 bases, and 9 bases had no gene match. Germline V gene data show CDR1 as SEHNR and CDR2 as FQNEAQ (reference sequence). The CDR3 DNA sequence: TGTGCCAGCAGCTCCGGGACAGTCGGCTTTAATTCACCCCTCCACTTT. Protein product: CASSSGTVGFNSPLHF.

V is TRBV7-3 and J is TRBJ2-6; D call uncertain. The CDR3 spans 15 residues. V shed 2 bases and J shed 1 base, with 6 bases lying between them. Germline V gives CDR1 SGHTA, CDR2 FQGTGA. CDR3 sequence (DNA): TGTGCCAGCAGCTTACTGCGGTCTGGGGCCAACGTCCTGACTTTC. It encodes CASSLLRSGANVLTF.

The J gene is TRBJ2-2, the V gene TRBV29-1; possibly TRBD2 for D (7 bases). V gave up 5 bases and J gave up 6 bases, with 13 bases separating them. Per the germline V gene, CDR1 is SQVTM and CDR2 is ANQGSEA. The CDR3 contains 13 residues. The CDR3 bases are TGCAGCGTTATGGGGGCGGGAGCCGGGGAGCTGTTTTTT. It is translated as CSVMGAGAGELFF.

The V and J genes are TRBV27 and TRBJ2-7, with TRBD2 as a possible D gene (6 bases). Per germline, CDR1 MNHEY and CDR2 SMNVEV (reference sequence). There are 14 residues in the CDR3. Between the trimmed V and J ends, which lost 5 bases and 4 bases, there was a span of 15 bases. DNA for the CDR3: TGTGCCAGCAGTCCAAGCCTCGGGACTTACGAGCAGTACTTC. Amino acids: CASSPSLGTYEQYF.

The genes are TRBV5-1 and TRBJ2-7, with D possibly matching TRBD2 (5 bases). Germline V gene lookup returns CDR1 SGHRS and CDR2 YFSETQ. This CDR3 has 14 amino acids. V lost 0 bases and J 7 bases, leaving 14 bases between the germline ends. Here the CDR3 reads CASSLGASPGEQYF. DNA of the CDR3: TGCGCCAGCAGCTTGGGAGCGTCACCGGGGGAGCAGTACTTC.

The J gene is TRBJ1-2, the V gene TRBV4-2, with D tentatively TRBD1 (5 bases). The CDR3 has 17 residues. CDR1 LGHNA and CDR2 YNFKEQ come from the germline V gene. The V end was cut by 7 bases, the J end by 2 bases, with 23 bases between. CDR3 DNA sequence: TGTGCCAGCAATCAGGCCAGGGACTCCTCCGGCAACTATGGCTACACCTTC. Residues: CASNQARDSSGNYGYTF.

This chain links TRBV30 with TRBJ1-3; TRBD1 is a possible D gene (5 bases). Germline V gives CDR1 GTSNPN, CDR2 SVGIG (reference sequence). The CDR3 sequence is 12 residues long. V was clipped by 4 bases and J by 4 bases, with 8 bases between them. The CDR3 reads CAWTNRGNTIYF. The CDR3 DNA reads as TGTGCCTGGACGAACAGGGGAAACACCATATATTTT.

The chain employs TRBV6-5 and TRBJ1-4; 7 nucleotides agree with TRBD1. The V segment lost 5 bases and the J segment 8 bases; nucleotides outside the gene matches: 11. CDR1 and CDR2 from the germline V gene are MNHEY and SVGAGI. CDR3 size: 15 residues. This CDR3 reads CASSTTGLLWEKLFF. The CDR3 DNA follows: TGTGCCAGCAGTACGACAGGGTTACTATGGGAAAAACTGTTTTTT.

This chain links TRBV7-9 with TRBJ2-2, with a weak D call TRBD2 (6 bases). Germline V gene data show CDR1 as SEHNR and CDR2 as FQNEAQ (reference sequence). V was trimmed by 5 bases and J by 1 base, leaving 20 bases between them. This CDR3 is 18 amino acids long. This CDR3 reads CASSPKLRTGENTGELFF. CDR3 sequence (DNA): TGTGCCAGCAGCCCGAAGCTCCGGACGGGGGAGAACACCGGGGAGCTGTTTTTT.

The V call is TRBV28, the J call TRBJ1-5; D is uncertain. Germline V CDR1 and CDR2: MDHEN, SYDVKM. Trimming shortened V by 7 bases and J by 9 bases, and 10 bases separated the two germline ends. The CDR3 has 11 residues. DNA of the CDR3: TGTGCCAGCACGGGGTACGGGCCCCAGCATTTT. Translating it yields CASTGYGPQHF.

The chain combines TRBV19 with TRBJ1-5; 8 positions agree with TRBD1. The CDR3 contains 16 residues. Germline-derived CDR1 and CDR2 are LNHDA and SQIVND (reference sequence). V trimming: 4 bases; J trimming: 4 bases; junction bases outside the gene matches: 9. The CDR3 bases are TGTGCCAGTAGTACAGGAGACAGGGGTGGGAATCAGCCCCAGCATTTT. Residues: CASSTGDRGGNQPQHF.